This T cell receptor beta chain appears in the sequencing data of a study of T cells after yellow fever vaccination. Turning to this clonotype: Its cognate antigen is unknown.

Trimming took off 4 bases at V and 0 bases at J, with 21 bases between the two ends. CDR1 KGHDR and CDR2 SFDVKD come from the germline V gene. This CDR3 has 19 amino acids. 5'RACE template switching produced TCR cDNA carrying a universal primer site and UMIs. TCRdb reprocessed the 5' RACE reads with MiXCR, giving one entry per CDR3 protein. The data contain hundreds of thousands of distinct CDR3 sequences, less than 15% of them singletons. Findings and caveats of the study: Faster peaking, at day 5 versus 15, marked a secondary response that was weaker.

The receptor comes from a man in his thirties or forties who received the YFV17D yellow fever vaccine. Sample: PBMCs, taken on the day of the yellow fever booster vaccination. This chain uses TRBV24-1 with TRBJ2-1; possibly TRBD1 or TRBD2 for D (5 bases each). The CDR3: CATSDTRAGARVSYNEQFF. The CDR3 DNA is TGTGCCACCAGTGACACCAGGGCCGGGGCCCGAGTCTCCTACAATGAGCAGTTCTTC.